This passage covers 32 T cell receptor beta chains from one sample sequenced in a study of preoperative IRX-2 immunotherapy in early breast cancer. Some clones are missing from TCRdb's copy, which holds only in-frame ones; the method was immunoSEQ multiplex PCR. The sample comprises 3,000 to 4,500 clones, 65% to 70% of which are singletons, and around 10% rests with the top ten. The sample's treatment: preoperative locoregional IRX-2 cytokine immunotherapy. Sequences were derived from tumor tissue, sampled after IRX-2 immunotherapy. The source of these receptors is a human donor with breast cancer.

The V and J genes are TRBV6-8 and TRBJ1-2; D is perhaps TRBD1 (6 bases). The germline gives CDR1 MNHGY, CDR2 SAAAGT. V was shortened by 5 bases and J by 6 bases, with 13 bases between the two germline ends. The CDR3 consists of 13 residues. The CDR3: CASSRQGSDGYTF. CDR3 DNA: TGTGCCAGCAGTCGCCAGGGGTCGGATGGCTACACCTTC.

This chain links TRBV6-8 with TRBJ1-2; D is unclear. The germline V and J ends were trimmed by 2 bases and 8 bases, with 18 bases remaining between them. The CDR3 has 15 residues. Germline V gene sequence: CDR1 MNHGY, CDR2 SAAAGT. In DNA, the CDR3 is TGTGCCAGCAGTTACCAAAAGATGTCCCGTGGGGGCTACACCTTC. Translated, it gives CASSYQKMSRGGYTF.

This chain joins TRBV25-1 and TRBJ2-7, with 9 positions matching TRBD1. The V gene's germline CDR1 is MGHDK and CDR2 SYGVNS. The CDR3 spans 15 residues. Germline trimming cut 3 bases from V and 6 bases from J; bases unmatched to any gene: 9. CDR3 residues: CASSEDGTGIGEQYF. For the CDR3, the DNA is TGTGCCAGCAGTGAGGACGGGACAGGGATCGGCGAGCAGTACTTC.

The chain uses TRBV19 and TRBJ1-5, with no clear D. Germline CDR1 reads LNHDA; CDR2 reads SQIVND (reference sequence). The CDR3 contains 16 residues. V dropped 10 bases and J dropped 0 bases, with 19 bases sitting between them. The CDR3 sequence is CATGLGGIRSNQPQHF. Written as DNA, the CDR3 is TGTGCCACCGGGCTAGGAGGGATCCGTAGCAATCAGCCCCAGCATTTT.

This clone was counted only a few times. The chain is built from TRBV1 and TRBJ2-7; the table's D call of TRBD2 was not tested on the DNA. TRBV1 is a documented pseudogene. The CDR3 is 14 residues long. For the CDR3, the DNA is TGCGCCAGCAGCCTTTCCGGGACTACTTACGAGCAGTACTTC. Translation: CASSLSGTTYEQYF.

The chain carries TRBV9 and TRBJ1-1; tentatively, D is TRBD1 (6 bases). This CDR3 is built from 14 residues. Trimming cost V 5 bases and J 1 base, with 12 bases left between them. The germline V gene encodes CDR1 SGDLS and CDR2 YYNGEE. CDR3 sequence: CASRAGAQNTEAFF. DNA for the CDR3: TGTGCCAGCAGGGCAGGGGCCCAGAACACTGAAGCTTTCTTT.

Remarks on this clone: One end of the junction does not line up with germline, which may come from a read error. The chain uses TRBV6-4 and TRBJ2-2; a possible D gene is TRBD1 (5 bases). The CDR3 runs to 17 residues. Germline lookup yields CDR1 MRHNA and CDR2 SNTAGT. The DNA for the CDR3 is TGTGCCAGCAGTTACTCCCAGGGTTTAGAGAACACCGGGGAGCTGTTTTTT. This sequence encodes CASSYSQGLENTGELFF.

This sequence joins TRBV6-8 and TRBJ1-2, with D perhaps matching TRBD1 (5 bases). This CDR3 comprises 14 residues. Trimming cost V 11 bases and J 5 bases, with 21 bases left between them. Germline V gene data show CDR1 as MNHGY and CDR2 as SAAAGT. The CDR3 region has the DNA TGTGCCGCCGACCCGGGGCTAAACCCTTATGGCTACACCTTC. This sequence encodes CAADPGLNPYGYTF.

The V call is TRBV12-5, the J call TRBJ2-2, with D possibly being TRBD1 (6 bases). The germline gives CDR1 LGHNT, CDR2 FRNRAP. The CDR3 spans 15 residues. The CDR3, as DNA: TGTGCCGGAAGCCGGGCGGACAGGAACACCGGGGAGCTGTTTTTT. This encodes CAGSRADRNTGELFF.

The V gene is TRBV6-8, the J gene TRBJ2-1; weak D call: TRBD2 (5 bases). CDR3 length equals 15 residues. Trimming removed 2 bases at V and 3 bases at J, with 11 bases between. CDR1 is MNHGY, CDR2 SAAAGT, per germline. As DNA, the CDR3 is TGTGCCAGCAGTTACCTGGCTAGCAGCTACAATGAGCAGTTCTTC. The encoded protein is CASSYLASSYNEQFF.

This clone was seen only a few times. The V gene is TRBV6-8, the J gene TRBJ2-7, with 11 bases lining up with TRBD2. Germline lookup yields CDR1 MNHGY and CDR2 SAAAGT. The CDR3 is made up of 15 amino acids. Trimming at V came to 5 bases and at J to 0 bases, leaving 3 bases not matched to a gene. The CDR3 loop is CASSVSGRASYEQYF. The CDR3, as DNA: TGTGCCAGCAGTGTTAGCGGGAGGGCCTCCTACGAGCAGTACTTC.

Notes on this clone: One end of the junction does not line up with germline, which may come from a read error. The rearrangement links TRBV19 to TRBJ2-1; TRBD1 matches 7 bases. The germline CDR1 and CDR2 sequences are LNHDA and SQIVND (reference sequence). The CDR3 length is 12 residues. The DNA for the CDR3 is TGTGCCAGTACTAGGGGGCCAACGGTTCGTGTCTTC. Protein product: CASTRGPTVRVF.

The chain combines TRBV23-1 with TRBJ2-2; D could derive from TRBD1 or TRBD2 (5 bases each). TRBV23-1 qualifies as an ORF whose function is uncertain. Trimming took off 1 base at V and 3 bases at J, with 15 bases between the two ends. There are 17 residues in the CDR3. CDR3 loop: CASSQFRGWGDTGELFF. DNA for the CDR3: TGCGCCAGCAGTCAATTTCGAGGGTGGGGCGACACCGGGGAGCTGTTTTTT.

This clone is labeled large. The V gene is TRBV11-3, the J gene TRBJ1-2, with 9 bases that match TRBD1. In germline, CDR1 is SGHNT, CDR2 YENEEA. The CDR3 has 15 residues. Losses at the gene ends were 6 bases for V and 4 bases for J; bases not matched to a gene: 9. The CDR3 DNA is TGTGCCAGCAGAAGGACAGGGGCCAATTTCTATGGCTACACCTTC. It yields the protein CASRRTGANFYGYTF.

The CDR3 loop reads CASSTRPPGTLSTDTQYF. In DNA form, the CDR3 reads TGTGCCAGCTCCACAAGACCGCCCGGGACACTTAGCACAGATACGCAGTATTTT. The chain recombines TRBV12-5 with TRBJ2-3; possibly TRBD1 for D (6 bases). This CDR3 is built from 18 residues. Germline V CDR1 and CDR2: LGHNT, FRNRAP.

This clone showed up just a few times. This chain connects TRBV11-3 to TRBJ2-7; TRBD1 matches 7 bases. CDR1 and CDR2 from the germline V gene are SGHNT and YENEEA. The CDR3 covers 14 residues. V shed 4 bases and J 3 bases; nucleotides not matched to a gene: 6. This chain's CDR3 is CASSSDRFSYEQYF. Written as DNA, the CDR3 is TGTGCCAGCAGCTCGGACAGGTTTAGCTACGAGCAGTACTTC.

This chain joins TRBV9 and TRBJ2-2; D may be TRBD1 or TRBD2 (5 bases each). V was shortened by 0 bases and J by 4 bases, with 10 bases between the two germline ends. Germline CDR1 SGDLS, CDR2 YYNGEE. This CDR3 comprises 15 residues. In DNA, the CDR3 is TGTGCCAGCAGCGTAGACGGGACCCCCACCGGGGAGCTGTTTTTT. Protein: CASSVDGTPTGELFF.

This clone has only one observation. The rearrangement links TRBV7-6 to TRBJ2-1, with 9 nucleotides matching TRBD1. Germline V gives CDR1 SGHVS, CDR2 FNYEAQ. V was clipped by 0 bases and J by 9 bases; unmatched bases: 12. The length of the CDR3 is 17 residues. In nucleotides, the CDR3 is TGTGCCAGCAGCTTAGCCGCCACAGGGGGCGGAAGGAGTGAGCAGTTCTTC. This codes for CASSLAATGGGRSEQFF.

This clone appeared a few times. In the same sample, other DNA sequences code for this CDR3. The CDR3 sequence is CASSYGGSRNQPQHF. The CDR3 bases are TGTGCCAGCAGTTACGGTGGCAGCCGGAATCAGCCCCAGCATTTT. The genes are TRBV6-8 and TRBJ1-5, with unresolved D. Germline CDR1 and CDR2: MNHGY and SAAAGT. CDR3 length equals 15 residues. V lost 2 bases, J lost 4 bases, and 12 bases lay in between.

The chain has TRBV11-3 and TRBJ2-7, with 8 bases fitting TRBD1. The CDR3 loop spans 15 amino acids. Germline CDR1 is SGHNT and CDR2 is YENEEA. V trimming: 3 bases; J trimming: 1 base; junction bases outside the gene matches: 5. CDR3 sequence: CASSLARGLSYEQYF. For the CDR3, the DNA is TGTGCCAGCAGCTTGGCCAGGGGGCTTTCCTACGAGCAGTACTTC.

The chain couples TRBV7-4 to TRBJ2-1, with 7 nucleotides matching TRBD1. This CDR3 is built from 15 residues. CDR1 is SGHVT, CDR2 SQSDAQ, per germline. V shed 0 bases and J 5 bases; nucleotides not matched to a gene: 4. This CDR3 is CASSLAGTENNEQFF. Here the CDR3 DNA reads TGTGCCAGCAGCTTAGCCGGGACAGAGAACAATGAGCAGTTCTTC.

This clone turned up a few times. An end of the junction differs from the germline gene, which may be a read error. The gene calls are TRBV6-8 and TRBJ2-6; a weak D match, TRBD1 (5 bases). CDR3 length equals 15 residues. Looked up from germline, CDR1 is MNHGY and CDR2 is SAAAGT. The DNA for the CDR3 is TGTGCCAGCAGCCCCCCCAGCTCTGGGGCCAACGTCCTGATTTTC. Translating it yields CASSPPSSGANVLIF.

This clone was observed a few times. The J gene is TRBJ2-1, the V gene TRBV6-8, with 10 positions matching TRBD2. CDR1 MNHGY and CDR2 SAAAGT come from the germline V gene. This CDR3 has 15 residues. Trimming cost V 5 bases and J 2 bases; bases outside gene matches: 3. The CDR3 DNA reads TGTGCCAGCAGTATTCTAGCGGGAGCCTACAATGAGCAGTTCTTC. Translated, it gives CASSILAGAYNEQFF.

The V call is TRBV5-1, the J call TRBJ1-1; 8 bases are a match to TRBD1. The CDR3 is made up of 14 amino acids. Germline V gene lookup returns CDR1 SGHRS and CDR2 YFSETQ. Trimming took 3 bases from V and 1 from J; bases not matched to a gene: 2. CDR3: CASSSGQGNTEAFF. The CDR3 DNA follows: TGCGCCAGCAGCTCCGGACAGGGGAACACTGAAGCTTTCTTT.

By sample fraction, this clone is medium-sized. The chain recombines TRBV11-3 with TRBJ2-1; 8 nucleotides match TRBD2. The CDR3 is 16 amino acids. J gave up 5 bases and V 1 base, and 7 bases lay outside the gene matches. The V gene's germline CDR1 is SGHNT and CDR2 YENEEA. CDR3 loop: CASSLGAGGFDNEQFF. CDR3 sequence (DNA): TGTGCCAGCAGCTTAGGGGCGGGAGGATTCGACAATGAGCAGTTCTTC.

V and J are TRBV19 and TRBJ2-3; D call uncertain. The germline CDR1 and CDR2 sequences are LNHDA and SQIVND (reference sequence). The germline V and J ends were trimmed by 3 bases and 2 bases, with 12 bases remaining between them. The CDR3 totals 15 residues. CDR3 sequence reads: CASSISWSFTDTQYF. The CDR3, as DNA: TGTGCCAGTAGTATTTCCTGGAGCTTCACAGATACGCAGTATTTT.

In its sample, this clone was seen a few times. This rearrangement joins TRBV28 to TRBJ2-2, with D perhaps matching TRBD2 (5 bases). The CDR3 has 13 residues. The ends were cut back, 3 bases at V and 5 bases at J, with 7 bases in the middle. Per germline, CDR1 MDHEN and CDR2 SYDVKM. CDR3 in amino acids: CASSLTGTGELFF. In DNA, the CDR3 is TGTGCCAGCAGTTTGACGGGGACCGGGGAGCTGTTTTTT.

J is TRBJ2-7 and V is TRBV9; 7 nucleotides match TRBD2. V was pared by 5 bases and J by 3 bases, with 17 bases of the junction left unmatched. CDR1 and CDR2 (germline): SGDLS, YYNGEE. The CDR3 runs to 17 residues. CDR3 nucleotide sequence: TGTGCCAGCAGTGAAGGACGACTAGCCGTAAGGGACTACGAGCAGTACTTC. Amino acid sequence: CASSEGRLAVRDYEQYF.

This clone has only a few counts. This chain uses TRBV19 with TRBJ1-1; 9 bases agree with TRBD1. With 1 base clipped from V and 6 bases from J, the junction kept 0 bases outside the gene matches. The CDR3 is 13 amino acids. Germline V gene lookup returns CDR1 LNHDA and CDR2 SQIVND (reference sequence). CDR3 in amino acids: CASSIGQGAEAFF. CDR3 in DNA: TGTGCCAGTAGTATAGGACAGGGGGCTGAAGCTTTCTTT.

In DNA form, the CDR3 reads TGTGCCAGCAGCCAAGACCACCCCCTAGCGGCCCATATCTACGAGCAGTACTTC. Its protein is CASSQDHPLAAHIYEQYF. This rearrangement joins TRBV14 to TRBJ2-7; 7 bases align to TRBD2. Trimming cost V 0 bases and J 3 bases; bases outside gene matches: 14. CDR1 and CDR2 from the germline V gene are SGHDN and FVKESK. The CDR3 runs 18 residues.

The chain couples TRBV27 to TRBJ1-5; D remains unclear. The CDR3 has 13 amino acids. Germline V gives CDR1 MNHEY, CDR2 SMNVEV (reference sequence). V shed 7 bases and J shed 2 bases, with 9 bases lying between them. CDR3 nucleotides: TGTGCCAGCATGGGCGGGGGCAATCAGCCCCAGCATTTT. This codes for CASMGGGNQPQHF.

The chain recombines TRBV11-3 with TRBJ2-1; weak D call: TRBD2 (6 bases). V lost 5 bases to trimming and J lost 0 bases, with 11 bases between them. The CDR3 extends over 15 amino acids. Germline V CDR1 and CDR2: SGHNT, YENEEA. CDR3 in amino acids: CASSGGTFSYNEQFF. In DNA form, the CDR3 reads TGTGCCAGCAGCGGCGGGACTTTCTCCTACAATGAGCAGTTCTTC.